Given below is one T cell receptor beta chain in context. This entry belongs to a study of blood T cell repertoires in COVID-19. Study-level background: PBMCs, B-cell-depleted T cells, or T cells were the source of the cDNA or gDNA that made up the material.

Looked up from germline, CDR1 is SGHKS and CDR2 is YYEKEE (reference sequence). V gave up 4 bases and J gave up 8 bases, with 15 bases separating them. The CDR3 is 13 residues long. Authors' analysis steps: Nucleated cell number was recorded as an estimate derived from reference gene primer amplification. Clones were read by immunoSEQ multiplex PCR, and TCRdb kept only the in-frame ones, dropping some. The V and J calls and clone size are taken from that table; D and trimming were inferred from the DNA. Counted here are some 99,000 clones, roughly nine tenths occurring once; the ten biggest clones make up 4% to 5.5%.

Sequenced material: peripheral blood. The sequence came from a man aged 65 to 85 with acute or convalescent COVID-19. The chain employs TRBV5-5 and TRBJ1-2; TRBD1 is a possible D gene (5 bases). DNA of the CDR3: TGTGCCAGCAGCCCGGCAGGGTCTTTCGGCTACACCTTC. This translates into CASSPAGSFGYTF.